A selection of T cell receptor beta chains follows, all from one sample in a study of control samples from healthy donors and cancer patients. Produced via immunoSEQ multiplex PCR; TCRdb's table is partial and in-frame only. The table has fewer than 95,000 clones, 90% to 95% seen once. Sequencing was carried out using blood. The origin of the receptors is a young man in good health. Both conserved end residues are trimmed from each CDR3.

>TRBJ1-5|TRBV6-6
ASSYVAISDQPQH
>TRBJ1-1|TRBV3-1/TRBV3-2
ASSQVRMGGMNTEAF
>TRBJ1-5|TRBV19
ASSRRARRDDQPQH
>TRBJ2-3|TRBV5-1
ASSLEGQGDTQY
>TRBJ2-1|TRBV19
ASSIDALWTGGHNEQF
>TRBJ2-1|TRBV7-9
ASSLSSGGTSYNEQF
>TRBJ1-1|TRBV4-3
ASSQVLDRGFTEAF
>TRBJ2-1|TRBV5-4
ASSRRGGRGNEQF
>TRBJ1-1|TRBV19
ASSKWTGGAEAF
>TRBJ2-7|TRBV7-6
ASSLGSSGSSYEQY
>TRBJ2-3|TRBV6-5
ASSPPRGQRDTQY
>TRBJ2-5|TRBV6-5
ASSYERGGWATQY
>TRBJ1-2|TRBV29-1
SVRTDYDGYT
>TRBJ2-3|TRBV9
ASSGYGPVGAQY
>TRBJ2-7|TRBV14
ASSQAWGGGTSYEQY
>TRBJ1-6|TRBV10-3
AISEWGTSYNSPLH
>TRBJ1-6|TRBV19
ASSPGGSSYNSPLH
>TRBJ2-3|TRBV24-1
ATSVLDLATQY
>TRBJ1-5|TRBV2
ASSEGELLAQH
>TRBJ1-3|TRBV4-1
ASSRDSGNTIY
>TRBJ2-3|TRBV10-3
AISETSGGAGDTQY
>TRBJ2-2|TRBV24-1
ATSDPSGADGELF
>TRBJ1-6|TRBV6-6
ASSLGKDSPLH
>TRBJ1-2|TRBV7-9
ASNGGYGGYT
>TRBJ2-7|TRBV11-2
ASSSLSGVWEQY
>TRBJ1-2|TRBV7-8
ASSLGQGTNYGYT
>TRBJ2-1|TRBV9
ASSALAGGSNEQF
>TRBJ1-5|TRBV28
ASSRYPGRERNQPQH
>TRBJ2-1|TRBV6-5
ASSYVTSGRGNEQF
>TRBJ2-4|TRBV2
ASSEGGKIAKNIQY
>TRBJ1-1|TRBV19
ASSLLERAEAF
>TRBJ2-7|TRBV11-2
ASSLGGGAGYEQY
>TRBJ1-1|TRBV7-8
ASSLVGLGRDTEAF
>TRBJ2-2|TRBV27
ASRRTGGRGTGELF
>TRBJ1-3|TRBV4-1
ASSQDHSGNTIY
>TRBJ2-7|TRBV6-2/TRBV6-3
ASSYEPGGTYEQY
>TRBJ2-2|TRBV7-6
ASSLRPGQGNTGELF
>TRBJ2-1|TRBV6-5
ASSYSDDEQF
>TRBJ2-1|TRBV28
AIAGTGGNNEQF
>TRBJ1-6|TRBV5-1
ASGQGWGFNSPLH
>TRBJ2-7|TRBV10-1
ASSDSGSGYEQY
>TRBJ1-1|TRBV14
ASSQGTGKGNTEAF
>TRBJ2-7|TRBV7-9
ASSQGPLAGDLNEQY
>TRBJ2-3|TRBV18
ASSPVASGSPDTQY